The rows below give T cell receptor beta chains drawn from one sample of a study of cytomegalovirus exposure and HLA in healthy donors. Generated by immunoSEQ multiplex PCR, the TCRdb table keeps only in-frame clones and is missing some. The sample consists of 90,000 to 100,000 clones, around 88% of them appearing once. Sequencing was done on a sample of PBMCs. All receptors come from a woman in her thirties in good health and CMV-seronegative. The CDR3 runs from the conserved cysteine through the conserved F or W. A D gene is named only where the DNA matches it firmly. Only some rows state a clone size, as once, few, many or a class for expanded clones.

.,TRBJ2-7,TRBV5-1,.,TGCGCCAGCAGCTTGGACAGCCCAGACTACGAGCAGTACTTC,CASSLDSPDYEQYF
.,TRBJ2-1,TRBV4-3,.,TGCGCCAGCACCCCCGGAAGGGAGTCGGGTGAGCAGTTCTTC,CASTPGRESGEQFF
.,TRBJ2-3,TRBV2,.,TGTGCCAGCAGAGAGGGGGGGGATACGCAGTATTTT,CASREGGDTQYF
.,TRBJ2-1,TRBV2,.,TGTGCCACTGACCTGTTTGGGACTGGGTCCTACAATGAGCAGTTCTTC,CATDLFGTGSYNEQFF
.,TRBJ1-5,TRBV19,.,TGTGCCAGTAGTCGAGTGGGGGGAAATCAGCCCCAGCATTTT,CASSRVGGNQPQHF
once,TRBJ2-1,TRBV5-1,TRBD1,TGCGCCAGCAGCTTGGTCACAGGGGGCAATGAGCAGTTCTTC,CASSLVTGGNEQFF
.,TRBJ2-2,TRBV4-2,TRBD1,TGTGCCAGCAGCCAAGAACAGGGGAGAGAGTCCGGGGAGCTGTTTTTT,CASSQEQGRESGELFF
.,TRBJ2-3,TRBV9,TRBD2,TGTGCCAGCAGCGTAGGACTAGCGGGATCAGGAGATACGCAGTATTTT,CASSVGLAGSGDTQYF
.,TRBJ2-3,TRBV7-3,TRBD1,TGTGCCAGCAGCTGGACAGGGTCCGGAGATACGCAGTATTTT,CASSWTGSGDTQYF
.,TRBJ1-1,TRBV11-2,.,TGTGCCAGCAGCTTTGGACAGTTGAACACTGAAGCTTTCTTT,CASSFGQLNTEAFF
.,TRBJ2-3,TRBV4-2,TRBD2,TGTGCCAGCAGCCAAGATGGCGGGAGTATAGATACGCAGTATTTT,CASSQDGGSIDTQYF
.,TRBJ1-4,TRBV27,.,TGTGCCAGCAGTCAACACGGGGAAAAACTGTTTTTT,CASSQHGEKLFF
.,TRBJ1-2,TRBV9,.,TGTGCCAGCAGCCCCGGACTCGACCGGAGGGGCTACACCTTC,CASSPGLDRRGYTF
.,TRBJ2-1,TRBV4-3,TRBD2,TGCGCCAGCAGCCAAGATTCTGAACTAGCGGGATTCTACAATGAGCAGTTCTTC,CASSQDSELAGFYNEQFF
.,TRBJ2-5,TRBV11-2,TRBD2,TGTGCCAGCAGCCAAGGGACTAGCAGAGAGACCCAGTACTTC,CASSQGTSRETQYF
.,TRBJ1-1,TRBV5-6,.,TGTGCCAGCAGCCCTTTCTCCGCGGCAAACACTGAAGCTTTCTTT,CASSPFSAANTEAFF
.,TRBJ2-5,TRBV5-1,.,TGCGCCAGCAGCGTAGGGGGTCCCCAAGAGACCCAGTACTTC,CASSVGGPQETQYF
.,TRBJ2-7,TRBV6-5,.,TGTGCCAGCAGTAGGCCGGGTCTCAACTACGAGCAGTACTTC,CASSRPGLNYEQYF
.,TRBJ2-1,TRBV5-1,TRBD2,TGCGCCAGCAGCTTGGGACTAGCGGGGGGGCACAATGAGCAGTTCTTC,CASSLGLAGGHNEQFF
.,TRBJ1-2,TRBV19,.,TGTGCCAGTAGTATATTGGAGGGGCTCTATGGCTACACCTTC,CASSILEGLYGYTF
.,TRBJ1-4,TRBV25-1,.,TGTGCCAGCAGTGAATCCCGGGGGGGGGTAGAACTGTTTTTT,CASSESRGGVELFF
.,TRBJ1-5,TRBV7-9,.,TGTGCCAGCAGTTCACAGGGAGTAGGTCAGCCCCAGCATTTT,CASSSQGVGQPQHF
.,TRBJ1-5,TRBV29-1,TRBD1,TGCAGCGTTGCCAGGGACAGAAATCAGCCCCAGCATTTT,CSVARDRNQPQHF
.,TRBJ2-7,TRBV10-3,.,TGTGCCACCTCTGGGGCTTCCTACGAGCAGTACTTC,CATSGASYEQYF
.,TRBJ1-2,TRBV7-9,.,TGTGCCAGCAGCTTCGGGGTTGGCTACACCTTC,CASSFGVGYTF
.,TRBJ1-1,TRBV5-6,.,TGTGCCAGCAGCCCGGCGGGTGTAGGACAACGCAGGGGGAACACTGAAGCTTTCTTT,CASSPAGVGQRRGNTEAFF
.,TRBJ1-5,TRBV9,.,TGTGCCAGCAGCCCCGGACACAATCAGCCCCAGCATTTT,CASSPGHNQPQHF
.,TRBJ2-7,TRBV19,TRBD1,TGTGCCAGTAGGTCCACGGGACAGGGGTATTACGAGCAGTACTTC,CASRSTGQGYYEQYF
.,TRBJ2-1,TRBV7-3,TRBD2,TGTGCCAGCAGCCCTCAGGCGGCTAGCGGGAGCTACAATGAGCAGTTCTTC,CASSPQAASGSYNEQFF
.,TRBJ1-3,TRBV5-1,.,TGCGCCAGCAGCTTGGACGCGGAAGGAAACACCATATATTTT,CASSLDAEGNTIYF
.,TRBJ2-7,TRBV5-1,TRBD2,TGCGCCAGCAGATGGGGCGGGAGGGGTTCCCACTTTGAGGAGCAGTACTTC,CASRWGGRGSHFEEQYF
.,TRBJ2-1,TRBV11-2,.,TGTGCCAGCAGCTTCGGGGAGAATGAGCAGTTCTTC,CASSFGENEQFF
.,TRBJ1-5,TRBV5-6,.,TGTGCCAGCAGCTTGGCTGACGGACTAGGCAATCAGCCCCAGCATTTT,CASSLADGLGNQPQHF
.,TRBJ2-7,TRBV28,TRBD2,TGTGCCAGCAGTTTAAATAGCGGGGCTGACTCCTACGAGCAGTACTTC,CASSLNSGADSYEQYF